One T cell receptor beta chain is described in this entry. CDR3 length: 15 residues. V dropped 4 bases and J dropped 5; count of bases not matched to a gene: 9. Germline V gives CDR1 SGDLS, CDR2 YYNGEE. This entry is derived from a study of shared clonotypes between healthy human individuals. The run depth of the assay was deep. Assay: immunoSEQ multiplex PCR; the TCRdb copy retains only in-frame clones and omits some. Among 650,000 to 700,000 clones, 90% were seen once, and the ten largest hold 34%. The sequence was obtained from a man between 18 and 35 years old in good health. Some clones in this sample may be carry-over from other donors' samples. Sequencing was carried out using memory CD8+ T cells from PBMCs. Documented subset: CD45RO+ cells pooled with CCR7-negative TemRA cells. This rearrangement joins TRBV9 to TRBJ2-5, with 9 bases aligning to TRBD2. The CDR3 region is CASSPVAGDRETQYF. The CDR3 DNA follows: TGTGCCAGCAGCCCAGTAGCGGGAGATAGGGAGACCCAGTACTTC.